This TCR beta chain was sequenced during a study of naive and memory T cell subsets. TCR cDNA received a 3' ligated oligonucleotide that carried a UMI. Four PCR rounds used nested alpha and beta constant region primers plus the SP2 primer. MiXCR, run by TCRdb on the 5' RACE reads, gives a single entry per CDR3 protein. The sample contains about 62,000 distinct CDR3 sequences, less than 10% of which appear only once. This CDR3 region has 16 residues. V dropped 1 base and J dropped 4 bases, with 20 bases sitting between them. Germline loops: CDR1 SQVTM, CDR2 ANQGSEA. This clonotype was seen a few times. This receptor was obtained from a female donor in good health. The chain joins TRBV29-1 to TRBJ2-7; perhaps TRBD1 as D (5 bases). The CDR3 DNA reads TGCAGCGTTGAAGGAGTGTCGGTCCAGGGTAGGTACGAGCAGTACTTC. Amino acids: CSVEGVSVQGRYEQYF.